This record covers a single T cell receptor (beta chain). Every contributor of samples was a Caucasian grown-up residing in Nashville, Tennessee. The sample originates from a study of shared clonotypes between healthy human individuals. TCRdb keeps only in-frame clones here, not all; method: immunoSEQ multiplex PCR. This sample has approximately 1.1 million clones, with 75% to 80% found just once. The material sequenced was memory CD4+ T cells from PBMCs. Subset reported: CD45RA-negative fraction. The clonotype originates from a man between 18 and 29 years old in good health. Some clones in this sample may be carry-over from other donors' samples.

Here the CDR3 reads CASSERVKDPMKAFF. CDR3 sequence (DNA): TGTGCCAGCAGCGAAAGGGTTAAAGACCCTATGAAAGCTTTCTTT. The chain joins TRBV11-2 to TRBJ1-1; D gene unclear. Germline V lookup: CDR1 SGHAT, CDR2 FQNNGV. Trimming took off 5 bases at V and 9 bases at J, with 22 bases between the two ends. This CDR3 contains 15 residues.